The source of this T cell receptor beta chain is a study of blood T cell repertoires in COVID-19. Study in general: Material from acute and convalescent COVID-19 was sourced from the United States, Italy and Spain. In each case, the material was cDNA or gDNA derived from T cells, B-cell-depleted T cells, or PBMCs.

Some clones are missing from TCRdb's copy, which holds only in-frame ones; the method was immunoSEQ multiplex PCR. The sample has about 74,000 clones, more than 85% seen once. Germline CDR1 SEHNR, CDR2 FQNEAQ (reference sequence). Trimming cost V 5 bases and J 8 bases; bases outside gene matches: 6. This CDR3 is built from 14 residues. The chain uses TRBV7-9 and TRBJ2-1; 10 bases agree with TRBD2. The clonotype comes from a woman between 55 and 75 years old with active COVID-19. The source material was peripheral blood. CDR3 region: CASSPGLAVDEQFF. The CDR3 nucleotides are TGTGCCAGCAGCCCTGGACTAGCGGTGGATGAGCAGTTCTTC.